This T cell receptor (beta chain) derives from a study of regulatory T cells in long-lasting Graves disease. Germline V lookup: CDR1 SGHDT, CDR2 YYEEEE. Unmatched junction bases numbered 10, after V lost 2 bases and J lost 3 bases. There are 17 residues in the CDR3. Time point in this sample: newly diagnosed GD, antithyroid drugs for less than 3 months. PBMC-extracted RNA yielded the TCR library. In its sample, this clonotype was seen a few times. Both iRepertoire HTBI primers and Arm-PCR of CDR3 regions were used to build the TCR beta libraries. As originally analysed: Looking across samples, the authors found some 67 TRBV and 14 to 15 TRBJ segments. A single record per CDR3 protein comes from TCRdb applying MiXCR to the multiplex PCR reads. The V and J calls and clone size are TCRdb's, not the authors'. The repertoire consists of 200,000 to 250,000 distinct CDR3 sequences, with roughly a fifth occurring once and the leading ten covering approximately 12%.

The data also belong to a second study, concerning T cells in Graves' hyperthyroidism and ophthalmopathy. As that report states: Clinical symptoms, serum thyroxine, TRAb, thyroid ultrasound and orbital computed tomography informed diagnoses. HTBI primers were the set used in a first-round RT-PCR of the TCR CDR3. Within blood appeared most thyroid clonotypes that had expanded above 0.001.

V is TRBV5-6 and J is TRBJ2-3, with 9 bases fitting TRBD2. The material sequenced was peripheral blood mononuclear cells (PBMCs), taken at new diagnosis, from a patient treated with antithyroid drugs. The sequence derives from a woman between 25 and 40 years old with Graves disease. The CDR3, as DNA: TGTGCCAGCAGCTTCGAAATTAGCGGGAGATCGACAGATACGCAGTATTTT. Protein product: CASSFEISGRSTDTQYF.